Sequencing of this T cell receptor (beta chain) was carried out in a study of shared clonotypes between healthy human individuals. About this clone: Its antigen is unidentified.

CDR1 is MNHGY, CDR2 SVAAGI, per germline. This CDR3 region has 14 residues. V lost 7 bases and J 5 bases, leaving 17 bases between the germline ends. Healthy HIV-negative adults without recent acute infections or vaccinations served as donors. DNA input for the unsorted PBMC replicate PCRs was around 0.3 ug, approximately 30,000 T cell genomes. Measured with immunoSEQ multiplex PCR; TCRdb has only the in-frame clones, and not every one. The data contain about 470,000 clones, 70% to 80% of them singletons. Study-wide results and caveats: How much donors shared clonotypes was expected to be affected by sequencing depth. Genetic and exposure-history diversity was limited by the few donors.

The clonotype originates from a woman aged 40 to 50 in good health. Some clones in this sample may be carry-over from other donors' samples. The chain joins TRBV6-9 to TRBJ1-1; tentative D call: TRBD1 (6 bases). Specimen: PBMCs. Here the CDR3 reads CASTSRGTATEAFF. The CDR3 DNA is TGTGCCAGCACCTCGAGGGGGACGGCGACTGAAGCTTTCTTT.